The 28 T cell receptor beta chains in this list originate from one sample, sequenced in a study of cytomegalovirus exposure and HLA in healthy donors. PCR involved 60 Vbeta and 13 Jbeta primers. Clones were sequenced by immunoSEQ multiplex PCR, and TCRdb holds only the in-frame ones, with some missing. The data show 150,000 to 200,000 clones, roughly 86% seen once. The specimen sequenced was PBMCs. The source is a man between 40 and 49 years old in good health and CMV-seropositive.

The chain employs TRBV7-2 and TRBJ2-1; D is unresolved. With 4 bases removed from V and 7 bases from J, the gap between germline ends came to 5 bases. This CDR3 has 11 residues. Germline CDR1 reads SGHTA; CDR2 reads FQGNSA. CDR3 sequence reads: CASSSRNEQFF. The CDR3 nucleotides read TGTGCCAGCAGCTCCAGAAATGAGCAGTTCTTC.

J is TRBJ1-1 and V is TRBV30; D is uncertain. The germline gives CDR1 GTSNPN, CDR2 SVGIG (reference sequence). The V gene lost 5 bases and the J gene lost 2 bases, with 9 bases spanning the gap. CDR3 size: 12 residues. The CDR3 is CAWQASNTEAFF. CDR3 coding DNA: TGTGCCTGGCAGGCAAGCAACACTGAAGCTTTCTTT.

This chain uses TRBV7-2 with TRBJ1-5; 9 bases agree with TRBD1. This CDR3 spans 15 amino acids. From germline, CDR1 is SGHTA and CDR2 FQGNSA. Losses at the gene ends were 5 bases for V and 6 bases for J; bases not matched to a gene: 8. Written as DNA, the CDR3 is TGTGCCAGCAGCCAGGGACAGGGATTTAGTCAGCCCCAGCATTTT. Encoded protein: CASSQGQGFSQPQHF.

The rearrangement links TRBV2 to TRBJ2-2; TRBD2 aligns across 9 bases. The CDR3 has 14 amino acids. Germline-derived CDR1 and CDR2 are SNHLY and FYNNEI. V trimming: 6 bases; J trimming: 6 bases; junction bases outside the gene matches: 5. The CDR3 nucleotides read TGTGCCAGCAGCAAGGGACTAGCTGCCGGGGAGCTGTTTTTT. The encoded protein is CASSKGLAAGELFF.

The genes are TRBV6-1 and TRBJ2-3; 16 nucleotides match TRBD2. Germline V CDR1 and CDR2: MNHNS, SASEGT. Trimming cost V 0 bases and J 8 bases; bases outside gene matches: 2. CDR3 size: 16 residues. The CDR3 region has the DNA TGTGCCAGCAGTGAAGCGGGACTAGCGGGGGGGGGTACGCAGTATTTT. Its translation: CASSEAGLAGGGTQYF.

The rearrangement joins TRBV6-6 to TRBJ2-3; D is ambiguous. Germline CDR1 MNHNY, CDR2 SVGAGI (reference sequence). V lost 6 bases to trimming and J lost 1 base, with 8 bases between them. The CDR3 spans 13 residues. CDR3 region: CASSLPGTDTQYF. The CDR3 nucleotides are TGTGCCAGCAGCCTTCCGGGCACAGATACGCAGTATTTT.

This clone was recorded once. The rearrangement uses TRBV9 and TRBJ1-1, with 7 bases matching TRBD1. The CDR3 runs to 16 residues. Germline V gives CDR1 SGDLS, CDR2 YYNGEE. Trimming removed 0 bases from V and 4 bases from J; junction bases left unmatched: 9. CDR3 nucleotide sequence: TGTGCCAGCAGCGTAGGGACAGGAATAAGGCTCACTGAAGCTTTCTTT. Amino acids: CASSVGTGIRLTEAFF.

This chain connects TRBV25-1 to TRBJ2-3, with a weak D call TRBD1 (6 bases). CDR1 MGHDK and CDR2 SYGVNS come from the germline V gene. The CDR3 has 13 residues. The ends were cut back, 11 bases at V and 3 bases at J, with 15 bases in the middle. The CDR3 loop is CASTGHQTDTQYF. CDR3 coding DNA: TGTGCCTCGACAGGACACCAAACAGATACGCAGTATTTT.

This clone was observed a single time. CDR3 in DNA: TGTGCCAGCAGCCCCTTACAGGGTCAAGGAGATACGCAGTATTTT. Its protein is CASSPLQGQGDTQYF. This chain joins TRBV2 and TRBJ2-3; D is possibly TRBD1 (6 bases). The CDR3 totals 15 residues. Trimming took off 6 bases at V and 5 bases at J, with 18 bases between the two ends. Per germline, CDR1 SNHLY and CDR2 FYNNEI.

The rearrangement joins TRBV6-5 to TRBJ2-7, with 7 positions matching TRBD2. The CDR3 spans 15 residues. V was clipped by 3 bases and J by 0 bases; unmatched bases: 5. Per the germline V gene, CDR1 is MNHEY and CDR2 is SVGAGI. CDR3 sequence reads: CASSYEGGPSYEQYF. CDR3 bases: TGTGCCAGCAGTTATGAGGGAGGGCCCTCCTACGAGCAGTACTTC.

This clone was seen only a few times. The chain employs TRBV7-9 and TRBJ1-2; the D gene is possibly TRBD1 (5 bases). CDR3 length equals 16 residues. Germline lookup yields CDR1 SEHNR and CDR2 FQNEAQ (reference sequence). V lost 5 bases and J 2 bases, leaving 18 bases between the germline ends. This CDR3 is CASSLSGVPGNYGYTF. The DNA for the CDR3 is TGTGCCAGCAGCCTTAGTGGGGTTCCAGGGAACTATGGCTACACCTTC.

The chain carries TRBV29-1 and TRBJ1-2; TRBD1 agrees at 8 bases. This CDR3 has 12 amino acids. The junction had 7 bases not matched to a gene; V was cut back by 7 bases and J by 6 bases. Looked up from germline, CDR1 is SQVTM and CDR2 is ANQGSEA. The CDR3 here is CSGTTGADGYTF. DNA for the CDR3: TGCAGCGGGACGACAGGGGCTGATGGCTACACCTTC.

This clone turned up a few times. This chain connects TRBV7-2 to TRBJ1-1; D might be TRBD1 (6 bases). The V gene lost 7 bases and the J gene lost 5 bases, with 14 bases spanning the gap. The CDR3 length is 13 residues. The germline V gene has CDR1 SGHTA and CDR2 FQGNSA. CDR3 loop: CASMEDRSTEAFF. CDR3 bases: TGTGCCAGCATGGAGGACAGATCAACTGAAGCTTTCTTT.

V gene TRBV7-8 combines with J gene TRBJ1-5, with a tentative D call TRBD1 (6 bases). The CDR3 is made up of 14 amino acids. Germline loops: CDR1 SGHVS, CDR2 FQNEAQ. Between the trimmed V and J ends, which lost 1 base and 5 bases, there was a span of 9 bases. The CDR3 protein is CASSLVRGYQPQHF. CDR3 DNA sequence: TGTGCCAGCAGCTTAGTCAGGGGATATCAGCCCCAGCATTTT.

This CDR3 reads CASSLQGAWNTEAFF. CDR3 nucleotides: TGTGCCAGCAGCTTACAGGGGGCTTGGAACACTGAAGCTTTCTTT. This chain links TRBV4-2 with TRBJ1-1; 9 positions agree with TRBD1. This CDR3 region has 15 residues. The germline CDR1 and CDR2 sequences are LGHNA and YNFKEQ. The V gene end was trimmed by 5 bases and the J gene end by 1 base; junction bases not matched to a gene: 5.

The rearrangement links TRBV4-1 to TRBJ2-3; TRBD2 agrees at 9 bases. The germline V gene has CDR1 MGHRA and CDR2 YSYEKL. There are 17 residues in the CDR3. The V segment lost 0 bases and the J segment 0 bases; nucleotides outside the gene matches: 4. CDR3 protein: CASSQDIAGESTDTQYF. DNA of the CDR3: TGCGCCAGCAGCCAAGATATAGCGGGAGAGAGCACAGATACGCAGTATTTT.

This chain uses TRBV7-3 with TRBJ2-3; 10 nucleotides align to TRBD2. J was trimmed by 9 bases and V by 4 bases; bases with no gene match: 10. CDR1 SGHTA and CDR2 FQGTGA come from the germline V gene. CDR3 length: 15 amino acids. CDR3 loop: CASSSRGLASETQYF. The CDR3, as DNA: TGTGCCAGCAGCTCCAGGGGACTAGCGTCGGAGACGCAGTATTTT. The whole variable domain, remainder taken from reference TRBV7-3 and TRBJ2-3, is GAGVSQTPSNKVTEKGKYVELRCDPISGHTALYWYRQSLGQGPEFLIYFQGTGAADDSGLPNDRFFAVRPEGSVSTLKIQRTERGDSAVYLCASSSRGLASETQYFGPGTRLTVL.

The chain is built from TRBV5-1 and TRBJ2-3; 7 bases agree with TRBD2. This CDR3 is built from 16 residues. The ends lost 4 bases at V and 2 bases at J; junction bases unmatched: 10. The germline V gene has CDR1 SGHRS and CDR2 YFSETQ. In nucleotides, the CDR3 is TGCGCCAGCAGCCCTGGCGGGGGATCTTCCACAGATACGCAGTATTTT. It specifies CASSPGGGSSTDTQYF.

Regarding this clone: One junction end disagrees with the germline gene, perhaps due to a read error. The chain has TRBV7-2 and TRBJ2-7, with D perhaps TRBD2 (6 bases). This CDR3 region has 13 residues. CDR1 is SGHTA, CDR2 FQGNSA, per germline. Written as DNA, the CDR3 is TGTGCCAGCAGCTTAGCGCGGGACGGAGCATTGGCGTTC. Translated: CASSLARDGALAF.

The chain links TRBV9 to TRBJ2-5; a possible D gene is TRBD1 (6 bases). The CDR3 length is 15 residues. The germline gives CDR1 SGDLS, CDR2 YYNGEE. Trimming cost V 2 bases and J 3 bases, with 14 bases left between them. CDR3 coding DNA: TGTGCCAGCAGCGTTGGGGGTGAGGGGGAAGAGACCCAGTACTTC. It encodes CASSVGGEGEETQYF.

Notes on this clone: Different DNA sequences within this sample yield the same CDR3. The chain combines TRBV7-9 with TRBJ1-1; TRBD1 matches 9 bases. V was clipped by 3 bases and J by 5 bases; unmatched bases: 1. Germline assignment: CDR1 SEHNR and CDR2 FQNEAQ (reference sequence). CDR3 length equals 13 residues. Written as DNA, the CDR3 is TGTGCCAGCAGCTTGGGACAGGGAACTGAAGCTTTCTTT. Protein product: CASSLGQGTEAFF.

The chain has TRBV25-1 and TRBJ1-6, with 7 bases that match TRBD1. The CDR3 totals 16 residues. Unmatched junction bases numbered 12, after V lost 5 bases and J lost 8 bases. CDR1 and CDR2 from the germline V gene are MGHDK and SYGVNS. The CDR3 DNA reads TGTGCCAGCAGTCCCGTCGGGGCAGGGGGTCATTCACCCCTCCACTTT. It codes for CASSPVGAGGHSPLHF.

This chain links TRBV11-1 with TRBJ2-1, with unresolved D. The CDR3 spans 13 residues. V shed 2 bases and J shed 6 bases, with 8 bases lying between them. Germline CDR1 reads SGHAT; CDR2 reads FQDESV (reference sequence). The CDR3 region is CASSLLPLNEQFF. CDR3 DNA sequence: TGTGCCAGCAGCTTACTTCCCCTCAATGAGCAGTTCTTC. Supplemented by reference TRBV11-1 and TRBJ2-1, the full variable domain reads EAEVAQSPRYKITEKSQAVAFWCDPISGHATLYWYRQILGQGPELLVQFQDESVVDDSQLPKDRFSAERLKGVDSTLKIQPAELGDSAMYLCASSLLPLNEQFFGPGTRLTVL.

V is TRBV5-1 and J is TRBJ1-2; D possibly corresponds to TRBD1 (6 bases). The germline V gene has CDR1 SGHRS and CDR2 YFSETQ. The CDR3 consists of 15 residues. V lost 3 bases and J lost 3, with 15 bases in between. In nucleotides, the CDR3 is TGCGCCAGCAGCTCCAGGGGCGTAACGGACTATGGCTACACCTTC. Amino acid sequence: CASSSRGVTDYGYTF. Supplemented by reference TRBV5-1 and TRBJ1-2, the full variable domain reads KAGVTQTPRYLIKTRGQQVTLSCSPISGHRSVSWYQQTPGQGLQFLFEYFSETQRNKGNFPGRFSGRQFSNSRSEMNVSTLELGDSALYLCASSSRGVTDYGYTFGSGTRLTVV.

This chain links TRBV11-2 with TRBJ1-1; no reliable D call. In germline, CDR1 is SGHAT, CDR2 FQNNGV. This CDR3 is built from 14 residues. Between the trimmed V and J ends, which lost 5 bases and 0 bases, there was a span of 10 bases. Here the CDR3 DNA reads TGTGCCAGCAGCGCACAGTCTATGAACACTGAAGCTTTCTTT. Its translation: CASSAQSMNTEAFF.

The V and J genes are TRBV2 and TRBJ2-7, with D maybe TRBD2 (6 bases). The germline CDR1 and CDR2 sequences are SNHLY and FYNNEI. Trimming stripped 8 bases from V and 0 bases from J, with 11 bases between. The CDR3 is made up of 13 amino acids. CDR3 bases: TGTGCCAGCTCGCGGGATAACTCCTACGAGCAGTACTTC. It codes for CASSRDNSYEQYF.

V and J are TRBV7-2 and TRBJ2-3; tentatively, D is TRBD2 (6 bases). CDR1 is SGHTA and CDR2 is FQGNSA in the germline V gene. Between the trimmed V and J ends, which lost 3 bases and 2 bases, there was a span of 12 bases. The CDR3 is 15 amino acids. CDR3 sequence (DNA): TGTGCCAGCAGCTTCGCCCGGACTAACACAGATACGCAGTATTTT. Translation: CASSFARTNTDTQYF. Full variable domain (rest looked up from reference TRBV7-2 and TRBJ2-3): GAGVSQSPSNKVTEKGKDVELRCDPISGHTALYWYRQSLGQGLEFLIYFQGNSAPDKSGLPSDRFSAERTGGSVSTLTIQRTQQEDSAVYLCASSFARTNTDTQYFGPGTRLTVL.

In its sample, this clone was seen a few times. The chain combines TRBV6-5 with TRBJ2-4; D may be TRBD2 (5 bases). This CDR3 has 13 amino acids. V lost 6 bases and J 7 bases, leaving 13 bases between the germline ends. CDR1 is MNHEY, CDR2 SVGAGI, per germline. Here the CDR3 DNA reads TGTGCCAGCAGGGAGGTAGCCCACAACATTCAGTACTTC. Protein product: CASREVAHNIQYF.